The next 26 T cell receptor beta chains were all read from a single sample in a study of preoperative IRX-2 immunotherapy in early breast cancer. Repertoires were generated with immunoSEQ multiplex PCR, while TCRdb's copy carries only in-frame clones and drops some. Found here are 28,000 or so clones, nearly 90% of them singletons; the top ten hold 8.5% to 10%. The sample's treatment: preoperative locoregional IRX-2 cytokine immunotherapy. Sampling took place from a patient treated with IRX-2 immunotherapy. These receptors originate from a human donor with breast cancer.

This sequence joins TRBV5-8 and TRBJ2-3; the D call may be TRBD1 or TRBD2 (6 bases each). The CDR3 has 16 amino acids. V was clipped by 0 bases and J by 2 bases, with 13 bases between them. Germline CDR1 SGHTS, CDR2 YDEGEE. The CDR3 is CASSLGGASATDTQYF. The DNA of the CDR3 is TGTGCCAGCAGCTTGGGGGGGGCAAGCGCCACAGATACGCAGTATTTT. The full variable domain, in which reference TRBV5-8 and TRBJ2-3 provide the parts outside the CDR3, is EAGVTQSPTHLIKTRGQQATLRCSPISGHTSVYWYQQALGLGLQFLLWYDEGEERNRGNFPPRFSGRQFPNYSSELNVNALELEDSALYLCASSLGGASATDTQYFGPGTRLTVL.

The chain recombines TRBV14 with TRBJ1-1; tentative D call: TRBD1 (5 bases). Germline V gene data show CDR1 as SGHDN and CDR2 as FVKESK. V lost 1 base and J 3 bases, leaving 12 bases between the germline ends. CDR3 length: 15 amino acids. CDR3 bases: TGTGCCAGCAGCCAAGCATATCCCAGGGACACTGAAGCTTTCTTT. It translates to CASSQAYPRDTEAFF.

This clone appeared once. This chain uses TRBV19 with TRBJ2-7, with TRBD1 matching 8 bases. The CDR3 has 13 residues. Unmatched junction bases numbered 6, after V lost 8 bases and J lost 3 bases. From germline, CDR1 is LNHDA and CDR2 SQIVND (reference sequence). The CDR3 reads CASGGQGGYEQYF. The CDR3 DNA follows: TGTGCCAGTGGAGGACAGGGAGGCTACGAGCAGTACTTC.

The rearrangement joins TRBV7-2 to TRBJ1-3, with D maybe TRBD1 (6 bases). This CDR3 has 15 residues. CDR1 and CDR2 (germline): SGHTA, FQGNSA. V was trimmed by 1 base and J by 4 bases, leaving 11 bases between them. The CDR3 DNA reads TGTGCCAGCAGCTTAGGGGGGGGGCCCGGAAACACCATATATTTT. Translation: CASSLGGGPGNTIYF. Full variable domain (remainder filled in from reference TRBV7-2 and TRBJ1-3): GAGVSQSPSNKVTEKGKDVELRCDPISGHTALYWYRQSLGQGLEFLIYFQGNSAPDKSGLPSDRFSAERTGGSVSTLTIQRTQQEDSAVYLCASSLGGGPGNTIYFGEGSWLTVV.

The gene calls are TRBV7-2 and TRBJ2-5; 10 positions match TRBD2. The CDR3 extends over 16 amino acids. Germline V gene data show CDR1 as SGHTA and CDR2 as FQGNSA. The V segment lost 1 base and the J segment 4 bases; nucleotides outside the gene matches: 6. In DNA, the CDR3 is TGTGCCAGCAGCTTAGGGCCTACTAGCGGGGTAGAGACCCAGTACTTC. As protein: CASSLGPTSGVETQYF. The variable domain in full, completed from reference TRBV7-2 and TRBJ2-5, reads GAGVSQSPSNKVTEKGKDVELRCDPISGHTALYWYRQSLGQGLEFLIYFQGNSAPDKSGLPSDRFSAERTGGSVSTLTIQRTQQEDSAVYLCASSLGPTSGVETQYFGPGTRLLVL.

CDR3 sequence (DNA): TGTGCCACTTCTTTGAACTATGGCTACACCTTC. It yields the protein CATSLNYGYTF. The chain carries TRBV19 and TRBJ1-2; D is unclear. V was shortened by 10 bases and J by 2 bases, with 8 bases between the two germline ends. Germline values: CDR1 LNHDA, CDR2 SQIVND (reference sequence). The CDR3 runs to 11 residues.

CDR3 protein: CASSVLSYNEQFF. DNA of the CDR3: TGTGCCAGCAGTGTTCTCTCCTACAATGAGCAGTTCTTC. The V gene is TRBV2, the J gene TRBJ2-1; D gene unclear. Trimming took 4 bases from V and 0 from J, leaving 4 bases between them. The CDR3 is 13 amino acids. Germline loops: CDR1 SNHLY, CDR2 FYNNEI. The full variable domain, its missing parts supplied by reference TRBV2 and TRBJ2-1, is EPEVTQTPSHQVTQMGQEVILRCVPISNHLYFYWYRQILGQKVEFLVSFYNNEISEKSEIFDDQFSVERPDGSNFTLKIRSTKLEDSAMYFCASSVLSYNEQFFGPGTRLTVL.

The table lists this clone with a count of one. The chain links TRBV7-2 to TRBJ2-3, with 7 bases lining up with TRBD2. This CDR3 spans 15 amino acids. Germline CDR1 SGHTA, CDR2 FQGNSA. The ends lost 6 bases at V and 2 bases at J; junction bases unmatched: 8. This chain's CDR3 is CASSLYGGTTDTQYF. The CDR3, as DNA: TGTGCCAGCAGTCTTTACGGGGGGACCACAGATACGCAGTATTTT.

Concerning this clone itself: The sample has other DNA sequences that encode this CDR3 too. The chain is built from TRBV5-1 and TRBJ2-1, with 10 nucleotides matching TRBD1. Per germline, CDR1 SGHRS and CDR2 YFSETQ. This CDR3 contains 15 residues. V was clipped by 2 bases and J by 3 bases; unmatched bases: 2. Written as DNA, the CDR3 is TGCGCCAGCAGCTTTGGACAGGGGGGCTACAATGAGCAGTTCTTC. Amino acid sequence: CASSFGQGGYNEQFF.

The J gene is TRBJ1-1, the V gene TRBV28; maybe TRBD1 (6 bases). The CDR3 runs to 12 residues. Germline values: CDR1 MDHEN, CDR2 SYDVKM. Trimming removed 5 bases at V and 8 bases at J, with 12 bases between. The CDR3 bases are TGTGCCAGCAGTCAACAGGGAAAAGAAGCTTTCTTT. Translating it yields CASSQQGKEAFF. The full variable domain, its missing parts supplied by reference TRBV28 and TRBJ1-1, is DVKVTQSSRYLVKRTGEKVFLECVQDMDHENMFWYRQDPGLGLRLIYFSYDVKMKEKGDIPEGYSVSREKKERFSLILESASTNQTSMYLCASSQQGKEAFFGQGTRLTVV.

The chain employs TRBV4-1 and TRBJ1-5; D is uncertain. The V gene lost 2 bases and the J gene lost 0 bases, with 8 bases spanning the gap. Germline CDR1 MGHRA, CDR2 YSYEKL. The CDR3 covers 15 residues. The CDR3 region is CASSQSLHSNQPQHF. The CDR3 coding sequence is TGCGCCAGCAGCCAATCATTACATAGCAATCAGCCCCAGCATTTT.

As DNA, the CDR3 is TGTGCCAGCAGCTTTAAGACTAGCGGGAGGAACAGGGAGCAGTACTTC. Translating it yields CASSFKTSGRNREQYF. This chain connects TRBV28 to TRBJ2-7, with TRBD2 identical over 13 bases. Trimming at V came to 6 bases and at J to 7 bases, leaving 12 bases not matched to a gene. Germline CDR1 MDHEN, CDR2 SYDVKM. The CDR3 totals 16 residues.

This chain connects TRBV18 to TRBJ1-4, with 9 bases fitting TRBD1. V lost 1 base and J lost 5; bases outside the gene matches: 8. The CDR3 loop spans 17 amino acids. The V gene's germline CDR1 is KGHSH and CDR2 LQKENI. DNA for the CDR3: TGTGCCAGCTCACCACTGCCCGGGACAGGGAGAAATGAAAAACTGTTTTTT. This sequence encodes CASSPLPGTGRNEKLFF.

The V and J genes are TRBV5-1 and TRBJ2-7, with D perhaps given as TRBD1 or TRBD2 (5 bases each). V lost 4 bases and J lost 4, with 15 bases in between. CDR3 size: 14 residues. Per germline, CDR1 SGHRS and CDR2 YFSETQ. CDR3 sequence: CASSPGRGAYEQYF. As DNA, the CDR3 is TGCGCCAGCAGCCCGGGACGGGGAGCATACGAGCAGTACTTC.

The chain links TRBV28 to TRBJ2-1, with D perhaps TRBD2 (6 bases). CDR3 length: 14 residues. V was pared by 8 bases and J by 0 bases, with 11 bases between. Per germline, CDR1 MDHEN and CDR2 SYDVKM. The CDR3 reads CASGGSPSYNEQFF. The CDR3 nucleotides are TGTGCCAGCGGGGGGTCCCCCTCCTACAATGAGCAGTTCTTC.

The chain couples TRBV5-4 to TRBJ2-5, with D perhaps matching TRBD2 (6 bases). The germline CDR1 and CDR2 sequences are SGHNT and YYREEE (reference sequence). The CDR3 spans 15 residues. V was shortened by 3 bases and J by 1 base, with 13 bases between the two germline ends. The CDR3 region is CASSSGGGAQETQYF. In DNA form, the CDR3 reads TGTGCCAGCAGCTCTGGTGGCGGGGCCCAAGAGACCCAGTACTTC.

The chain recombines TRBV4-2 with TRBJ1-5, with no clear D. Germline-derived CDR1 and CDR2 are LGHNA and YNFKEQ. The CDR3 contains 12 residues. The V and J ends lost 1 base and 4 bases respectively, with 2 bases between them. Here the CDR3 reads CASSQGNQPQHF. DNA for the CDR3: TGTGCCAGCAGCCAAGGGAATCAGCCCCAGCATTTT.

The rearrangement links TRBV5-1 to TRBJ2-3; D is undetermined. The CDR3 is 16 residues long. Germline CDR1 SGHRS, CDR2 YFSETQ. The V end was cut by 0 bases, the J end by 0 bases, with 11 bases between. CDR3 sequence reads: CASSLEAPGSTDTQYF. The CDR3 region has the DNA TGCGCCAGCAGCTTGGAGGCACCTGGTAGCACAGATACGCAGTATTTT. Based on the CDR3 plus reference TRBV5-1 and TRBJ2-3, the full variable domain is KAGVTQTPRYLIKTRGQQVTLSCSPISGHRSVSWYQQTPGQGLQFLFEYFSETQRNKGNFPGRFSGRQFSNSRSEMNVSTLELGDSALYLCASSLEAPGSTDTQYFGPGTRLTVL.

This chain uses TRBV7-2 with TRBJ2-7; TRBD1 agrees at 10 bases. The V gene's germline CDR1 is SGHTA and CDR2 FQGNSA. The ends lost 4 bases at V and 3 bases at J; junction bases unmatched: 6. The CDR3 runs to 15 residues. This CDR3 reads CASSSRDRGFYEQYF. In DNA form, the CDR3 reads TGTGCCAGCAGCTCTCGGGACAGGGGATTCTACGAGCAGTACTTC.

This chain connects TRBV9 to TRBJ2-3; 8 positions match TRBD2. The CDR3 totals 16 residues. Germline trimming cut 2 bases from V and 0 bases from J; bases unmatched to any gene: 5. CDR1 and CDR2 from the germline V gene are SGDLS and YYNGEE. The CDR3 bases are TGTGCCAGCAGCGTCACTAGCGGTATTAGCACAGATACGCAGTATTTT. Protein: CASSVTSGISTDTQYF.

This chain links TRBV10-3 with TRBJ2-1, with D possibly being TRBD1 (5 bases). Germline V gene sequence: CDR1 ENHRY, CDR2 SYGVKD. The length of the CDR3 is 14 residues. V lost 6 bases and J 0 bases, leaving 9 bases between the germline ends. The CDR3: CAISQGLSYNEQFF. The DNA for the CDR3 is TGTGCCATCAGCCAGGGTCTCTCCTACAATGAGCAGTTCTTC.

This chain connects TRBV10-3 to TRBJ2-6, with a tentative D call TRBD1 (7 bases). CDR3 length: 16 amino acids. Trimming removed 5 bases at V and 2 bases at J, with 13 bases between. Germline V gives CDR1 ENHRY, CDR2 SYGVKD. As DNA, the CDR3 is TGTGCCATCAGTCAACAGGGGAGGACTGGGGCCAACGTCCTGACTTTC. This codes for CAISQQGRTGANVLTF.

This rearrangement joins TRBV7-2 to TRBJ2-3; 7 nucleotides line up with TRBD1. V shed 1 base, J shed 5 bases, and the junction held 6 bases outside the gene matches. Germline values: CDR1 SGHTA, CDR2 FQGNSA. This CDR3 is built from 15 residues. Here the CDR3 reads CASSLVETGQDTQYF. The CDR3 DNA follows: TGTGCCAGCAGCTTAGTCGAGACAGGGCAAGATACGCAGTATTTT.

J is TRBJ2-5 and V is TRBV28; 12 nucleotides line up with TRBD2. The DNA end is a closer match to TRBJ2-7, so the J assignment may be wrong. Germline V gene lookup returns CDR1 MDHEN and CDR2 SYDVKM. CDR3 length: 16 residues. The CDR3 DNA follows: TGTGCCAGCACTGTCGGACTAGCGGGACAGGCCTACGAGCAGTACTTC. Translating it yields CASTVGLAGQAYEQYF.

This clone was recorded only once. The chain recombines TRBV4-1 with TRBJ2-3; 9 bases match TRBD2. The CDR3 loop spans 17 amino acids. The germline CDR1 and CDR2 sequences are MGHRA and YSYEKL. With 4 bases clipped from V and 4 bases from J, the junction kept 12 bases outside the gene matches. The CDR3 protein is CASSPPVGRGGPDTQYF. DNA for the CDR3: TGCGCCAGCAGCCCCCCCGTTGGGCGGGGGGGCCCAGATACGCAGTATTTT.

J is TRBJ2-2 and V is TRBV29-1, with D perhaps matching TRBD1 or TRBD2 (5 bases each). CDR1 SQVTM and CDR2 ANQGSEA come from the germline V gene. The CDR3 runs 14 residues. Trimming left V 7 bases short and J 5 bases short, with 17 bases between. The CDR3 DNA reads TGCAGCGCCGGAGAGGGGATCGAGACCGGGGAGCTGTTTTTT. Its protein product is CSAGEGIETGELFF.